This is a list of T cell receptor beta chains from one sample in a study of cytomegalovirus exposure and HLA in healthy donors. Generated by immunoSEQ multiplex PCR, the TCRdb table keeps only in-frame clones and is missing some. The sample records 95,000 to 150,000 clones, 81% being singletons. Sequenced: PBMCs. All receptors come from a man in his late teens or twenties in good health and CMV-seronegative. CDR3s include the opening cysteine and the closing phenylalanine or tryptophan. D genes are given only for firm matches. The size of a clone is reported for some rows only, either as once, few or many, or as a class for expanded clones.

j_call: TRBJ1-2; v_call: TRBV7-9; d_call: NA; clone_size: NA; cdr3_aa: CASSPRMGAPHGYTF; cdr3_nt: TGTGCCAGCAGCCCTAGGATGGGAGCTCCTCATGGCTACACCTTC
j_call: TRBJ2-7; v_call: TRBV13; d_call: NA; clone_size: once; cdr3_aa: CASSSSSYEQYF; cdr3_nt: TGTGCCAGCAGCTCGAGCTCCTACGAGCAGTACTTC
j_call: TRBJ1-3; v_call: TRBV6-5; d_call: NA; clone_size: NA; cdr3_aa: CASRGSSGNTIYF; cdr3_nt: TGTGCCAGCCGGGGGAGCTCTGGAAACACCATATATTTT
j_call: TRBJ2-1; v_call: TRBV19; d_call: TRBD1; clone_size: NA; cdr3_aa: CASSKDRGTPYNEQFF; cdr3_nt: TGTGCCAGTAGTAAAGACAGGGGGACCCCCTACAATGAGCAGTTCTTC
j_call: TRBJ1-5; v_call: TRBV5-6; d_call: TRBD1; clone_size: NA; cdr3_aa: CASSLAGDRAKPQHF; cdr3_nt: TGTGCCAGCAGCTTGGCGGGGGACAGGGCCAAGCCCCAGCATTTT
j_call: TRBJ2-3; v_call: TRBV9; d_call: NA; clone_size: NA; cdr3_aa: CASSVTGPDTQYF; cdr3_nt: TGTGCCAGCAGCGTTACAGGGCCAGATACGCAGTATTTT
j_call: TRBJ1-1; v_call: TRBV5-1; d_call: TRBD1; clone_size: NA; cdr3_aa: CASSQGGQVTEAFF; cdr3_nt: TGCGCCAGCAGCCAGGGGGGACAGGTCACTGAAGCTTTCTTT
j_call: TRBJ1-1; v_call: TRBV5-1; d_call: NA; clone_size: NA; cdr3_aa: CASSLDLPRGNTEAFF; cdr3_nt: TGCGCCAGCAGCTTGGACCTACCTCGAGGGAACACTGAAGCTTTCTTT
j_call: TRBJ1-1; v_call: TRBV11-3; d_call: NA; clone_size: NA; cdr3_aa: CASSLGRVMMSTEAFF; cdr3_nt: TGTGCCAGCAGCTTAGGCAGGGTCATGATGAGCACTGAAGCTTTCTTT
j_call: TRBJ1-4; v_call: TRBV11-2; d_call: NA; clone_size: NA; cdr3_aa: CASSLATSGELFF; cdr3_nt: TGTGCCAGCAGCTTAGCCACTTCGGGGGAACTGTTTTTT
j_call: TRBJ1-2; v_call: TRBV27; d_call: TRBD1; clone_size: NA; cdr3_aa: CATSGQGYYGYTF; cdr3_nt: TGTGCCACCTCGGGACAGGGATACTATGGCTACACCTTC
j_call: TRBJ1-5; v_call: TRBV7-2; d_call: TRBD1; clone_size: once; cdr3_aa: CASSFPGQFNQPQHF; cdr3_nt: TGTGCCAGCAGCTTCCCGGGACAGTTCAATCAGCCCCAGCATTTT
j_call: TRBJ2-7; v_call: TRBV6-5; d_call: TRBD2; clone_size: NA; cdr3_aa: CASIGRGALGEQYF; cdr3_nt: TGTGCCAGCATCGGGCGGGGGGCCCTCGGCGAGCAGTACTTC
j_call: TRBJ1-3; v_call: TRBV12-5; d_call: NA; clone_size: NA; cdr3_aa: CASAQGVSGNTIYF; cdr3_nt: TGTGCTAGTGCCCAAGGGGTTTCTGGAAACACCATATATTTT
j_call: TRBJ2-1; v_call: TRBV5-8; d_call: NA; clone_size: NA; cdr3_aa: CASSLRRGLGEQFF; cdr3_nt: TGTGCCAGCAGCTTGAGGCGGGGGCTTGGTGAGCAGTTCTTC
j_call: TRBJ1-2; v_call: TRBV7-8; d_call: TRBD1; clone_size: NA; cdr3_aa: CASSSPGQGGGIYGYTF; cdr3_nt: TGTGCCAGCAGCTCACCGGGACAGGGAGGGGGTATCTATGGCTACACCTTC
j_call: TRBJ2-1; v_call: TRBV11-2; d_call: NA; clone_size: NA; cdr3_aa: CASSLVFPYNEQFF; cdr3_nt: TGTGCCAGCAGCTTAGTTTTCCCGTACAATGAGCAGTTCTTC
j_call: TRBJ1-1; v_call: TRBV5-4; d_call: NA; clone_size: NA; cdr3_aa: CASSPGGAFTEAFF; cdr3_nt: TGTGCCAGCAGTCCGGGTGGGGCCTTTACTGAAGCTTTCTTT
j_call: TRBJ2-7; v_call: TRBV6-1; d_call: TRBD1; clone_size: NA; cdr3_aa: CASEKGGQGLYEQYF; cdr3_nt: TGTGCCAGCGAAAAGGGGGGACAGGGCCTCTACGAGCAGTACTTC
j_call: TRBJ2-2; v_call: TRBV2; d_call: TRBD2; clone_size: NA; cdr3_aa: CASRDWGRGGSGELFF; cdr3_nt: TGTGCCAGCAGGGACTGGGGGCGGGGGGGGTCCGGGGAGCTGTTTTTT
j_call: TRBJ1-1; v_call: TRBV7-3; d_call: TRBD1; clone_size: NA; cdr3_aa: CAGSLTGHRGSNTEAFF; cdr3_nt: TGTGCCGGCAGCTTAACGGGCCACAGGGGATCGAACACTGAAGCTTTCTTT
j_call: TRBJ2-1; v_call: TRBV7-9; d_call: TRBD1; clone_size: NA; cdr3_aa: CASSSGQGDNEQFF; cdr3_nt: TGTGCCAGCAGCTCGGGACAGGGAGACAATGAGCAGTTCTTC
j_call: TRBJ2-1; v_call: TRBV5-6; d_call: TRBD2; clone_size: few; cdr3_aa: CASSWGGGNEQFF; cdr3_nt: TGTGCCAGCAGCTGGGGCGGGGGCAATGAGCAGTTCTTC
j_call: TRBJ1-1; v_call: TRBV11-2; d_call: NA; clone_size: NA; cdr3_aa: CASSLDLGGTEAFF; cdr3_nt: TGTGCCAGCAGCTTAGATCTAGGGGGCACTGAAGCTTTCTTT
j_call: TRBJ1-6; v_call: TRBV6-1; d_call: NA; clone_size: NA; cdr3_aa: CASISQNNSPLHF; cdr3_nt: TGTGCCAGCATCTCACAGAATAATTCACCCCTCCACTTT
j_call: TRBJ1-6; v_call: TRBV9; d_call: NA; clone_size: NA; cdr3_aa: CASSPGTPSPLHF; cdr3_nt: TGTGCCAGCAGCCCCGGGACACCTTCACCCCTCCACTTT
j_call: TRBJ1-1; v_call: TRBV27; d_call: NA; clone_size: once; cdr3_aa: CASGRGNTEAFF; cdr3_nt: TGTGCCAGCGGCAGGGGAAACACTGAAGCTTTCTTT
j_call: TRBJ1-2; v_call: TRBV5-1; d_call: NA; clone_size: few; cdr3_aa: CASRLTGPSYGYTF; cdr3_nt: TGCGCCAGCAGACTCACAGGTCCTAGCTATGGCTACACCTTC
j_call: TRBJ1-2; v_call: TRBV2; d_call: TRBD1; clone_size: NA; cdr3_aa: CASTRDRRNYGYTF; cdr3_nt: TGTGCCAGCACCCGGGACAGGCGAAACTATGGCTACACCTTC
j_call: TRBJ2-6; v_call: TRBV5-4; d_call: NA; clone_size: NA; cdr3_aa: CASSSLSGAGANVLTF; cdr3_nt: TGTGCCAGCAGCTCGCTTTCAGGGGCTGGGGCCAACGTCCTGACTTTC
j_call: TRBJ2-2; v_call: TRBV7-9; d_call: NA; clone_size: few; cdr3_aa: CASSLTGNTGELFF; cdr3_nt: TGTGCCAGCAGCTTAACAGGGAACACCGGGGAGCTGTTTTTT
j_call: TRBJ2-4; v_call: TRBV6-5; d_call: NA; clone_size: few; cdr3_aa: CASSSAGVAKNIQYF; cdr3_nt: TGTGCCAGCAGTTCTGCAGGGGTAGCCAAAAACATTCAGTACTTC
j_call: TRBJ1-2; v_call: TRBV2; d_call: TRBD1; clone_size: NA; cdr3_aa: CASSGTGRGYTF; cdr3_nt: TGTGCCAGCAGTGGGACAGGGCGAGGCTACACCTTC
j_call: TRBJ1-6; v_call: TRBV19; d_call: TRBD1; clone_size: NA; cdr3_aa: CASTPNRQGIALHF; cdr3_nt: TGTGCCAGTACCCCGAATCGACAGGGAATAGCCCTCCACTTT
j_call: TRBJ2-7; v_call: TRBV29-1; d_call: NA; clone_size: once; cdr3_aa: CSVEPRTGEGDHEQYF; cdr3_nt: TGCAGCGTTGAGCCCCGAACCGGGGAAGGCGACCACGAGCAGTACTTC
j_call: TRBJ2-7; v_call: TRBV7-9; d_call: NA; clone_size: NA; cdr3_aa: CSSSSGVSYEQYF; cdr3_nt: TGTTCCAGCAGCTCTGGAGTTTCCTACGAGCAGTACTTC
j_call: TRBJ1-1; v_call: TRBV6-1; d_call: TRBD1; clone_size: NA; cdr3_aa: CASSATGGKTEAFF; cdr3_nt: TGTGCCAGCAGTGCCACAGGGGGCAAGACTGAAGCTTTCTTT